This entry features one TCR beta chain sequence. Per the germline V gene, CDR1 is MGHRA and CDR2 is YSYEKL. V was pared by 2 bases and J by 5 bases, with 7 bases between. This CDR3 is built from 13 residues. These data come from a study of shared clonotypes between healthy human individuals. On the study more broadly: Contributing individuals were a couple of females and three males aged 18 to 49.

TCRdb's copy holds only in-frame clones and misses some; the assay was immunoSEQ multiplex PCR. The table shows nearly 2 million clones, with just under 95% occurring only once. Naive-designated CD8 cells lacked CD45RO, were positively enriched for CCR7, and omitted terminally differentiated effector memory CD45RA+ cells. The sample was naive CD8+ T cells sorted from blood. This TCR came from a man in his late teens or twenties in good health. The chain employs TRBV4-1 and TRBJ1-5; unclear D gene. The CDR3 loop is CASSQQVDQPQHF. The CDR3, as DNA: TGCGCCAGCAGCCAACAGGTGGATCAGCCCCAGCATTTT.